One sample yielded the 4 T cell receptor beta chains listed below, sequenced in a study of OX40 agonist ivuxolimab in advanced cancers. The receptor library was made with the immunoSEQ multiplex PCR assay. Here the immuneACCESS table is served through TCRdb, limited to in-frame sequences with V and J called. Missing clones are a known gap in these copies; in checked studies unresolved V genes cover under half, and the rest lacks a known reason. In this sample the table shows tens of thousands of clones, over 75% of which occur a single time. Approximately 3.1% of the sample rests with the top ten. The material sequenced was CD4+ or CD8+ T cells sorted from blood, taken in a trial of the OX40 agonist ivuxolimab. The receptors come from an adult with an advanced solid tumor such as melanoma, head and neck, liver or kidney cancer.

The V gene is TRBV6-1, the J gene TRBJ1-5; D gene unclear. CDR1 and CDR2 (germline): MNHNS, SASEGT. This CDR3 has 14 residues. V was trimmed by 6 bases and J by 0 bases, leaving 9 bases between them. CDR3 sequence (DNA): TGTGCCAGCAGCGTCAGGCATAGCAATCAGCCCCAGCATTTT. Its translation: CASSVRHSNQPQHF.

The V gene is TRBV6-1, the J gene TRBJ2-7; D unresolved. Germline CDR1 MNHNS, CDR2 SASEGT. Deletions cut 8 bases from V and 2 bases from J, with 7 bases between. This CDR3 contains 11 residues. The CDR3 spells CASRSTYEQYF. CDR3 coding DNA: TGTGCCAGCCGCTCCACCTACGAGCAGTACTTC.

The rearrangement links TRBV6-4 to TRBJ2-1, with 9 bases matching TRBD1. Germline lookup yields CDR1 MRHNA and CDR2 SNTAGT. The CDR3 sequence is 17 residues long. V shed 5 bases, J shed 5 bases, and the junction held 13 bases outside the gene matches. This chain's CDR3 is CASSSTETGGLHNEQFF. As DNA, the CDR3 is TGTGCCAGCAGTTCGACGGAAACAGGGGGCTTGCACAATGAGCAGTTCTTC.

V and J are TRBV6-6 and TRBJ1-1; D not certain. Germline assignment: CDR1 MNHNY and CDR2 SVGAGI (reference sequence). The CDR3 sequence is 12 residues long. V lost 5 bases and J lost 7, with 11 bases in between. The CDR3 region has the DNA TGTGCCAGCAGTCCGGGGATGCGTGAAGCTTTCTTT. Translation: CASSPGMREAFF.